This T cell receptor beta chain was recorded in a study of CD8 T cells in Susac syndrome. General study findings and limits: The study conceded that its TCR sequencing and HLA analysis involved relatively few individuals. Repertoires of Susac syndrome CD4+ T cells lacked clonal expansion.

As concerns this clonotype: Antigen unknown.

From blood CD8+ and CD4+ T cells, the TCR beta chain was sequenced. The V gene lost 0 bases and the J gene lost 3 bases, with 6 bases spanning the gap. The germline V gene has CDR1 MNHEY and CDR2 SVGEGT. There are 14 residues in the CDR3. An input of about 0.45 to 1 ug of RNA was subjected to reverse transcription using random hexamers. Amplification of the TCR beta CDR3 was carried out by immunoSEQ multiplex PCR, which spanned a total of 54 Vbeta and 13 Jbeta segments. TCRdb fed the immunoSEQ multiplex PCR reads into MiXCR, producing one record per CDR3 protein. The sample contains tens of thousands of distinct CDR3 sequences, 93% of which appear only once.

This sequence originates from a human donor with Susac syndrome. Sequenced sample: CD4+ T cells from PBMCs. The chain combines TRBV6-2 or TRBV6-3 with TRBJ1-5; D ambiguous. The CDR3 DNA reads TGTGCCAGCAGTTACTCTGCTAACAATCAGCCCCAGCATTTT. Its translation: CASSYSANNQPQHF.